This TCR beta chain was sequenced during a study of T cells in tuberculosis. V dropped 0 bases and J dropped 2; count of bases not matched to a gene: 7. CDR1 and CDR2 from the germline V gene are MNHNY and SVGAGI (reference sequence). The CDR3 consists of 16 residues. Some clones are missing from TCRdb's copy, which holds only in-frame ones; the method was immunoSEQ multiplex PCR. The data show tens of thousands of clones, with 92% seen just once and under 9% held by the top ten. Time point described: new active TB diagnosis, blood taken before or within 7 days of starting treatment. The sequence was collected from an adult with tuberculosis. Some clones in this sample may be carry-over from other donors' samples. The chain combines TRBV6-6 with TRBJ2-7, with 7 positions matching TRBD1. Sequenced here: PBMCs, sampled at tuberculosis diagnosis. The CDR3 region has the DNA TGTGCCAGCAGTTACTCTTCGGGACAGTCGACCTACGAGCAGTACTTC. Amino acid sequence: CASSYSSGQSTYEQYF.